This is a list of T cell receptor beta chains from one sample in a study of identical twins. MiXCR, run by TCRdb on the 5' RACE reads, gives a single entry per CDR3 protein. The table lists 700,000 or so distinct CDR3 sequences, about 9.4% of them singletons. These data were also filed under a second study, of yellow fever vaccine responses in identical twins.

Sequenced sample: PBMCs. The receptors stem from a woman between 18 and 30 years old in good health. CDR3s include the opening cysteine and the closing phenylalanine or tryptophan. D genes are given only for firm matches. Rows give clone size only sometimes, using once, few, many, or a class for an expanded clone.

v_gene	abundance	j_gene	d_gene	CDR3nt	CDR3aa
TRBV7-9	many	TRBJ2-1	TRBD1	TGTGCCAGCAGCATCCTCCAGGGGGCTCGTTTTTACAATGAGCAGTTCTTC	CASSILQGARFYNEQFF
TRBV18	NA	TRBJ2-5	NA	TGTGCCAGCTCACCACGAGGCGTGCAAGAGACCCAGTACTTC	CASSPRGVQETQYF
TRBV7-2	few	TRBJ2-7	TRBD2	TGTGCCAGCAGCTTATCTCGGGCGGGAGGGCCAAGGGAGCAGTACTTC	CASSLSRAGGPREQYF
TRBV7-8	NA	TRBJ2-1	NA	TGTGCCAGCAGCACCCGACAGCAAGGCTACAGTGAGCAGTTCTTC	CASSTRQQGYSEQFF
TRBV11-2	few	TRBJ1-5	NA	TGTGCCAGCAGCCTCAGCCTTGGAGGTATGGGGTATCAGCCCCAGCATTTT	CASSLSLGGMGYQPQHF
TRBV28	NA	TRBJ1-1	NA	TGTGCCAGCACAGTCAGACGGATTATGAACACTGAAGCTTTCTTT	CASTVRRIMNTEAFF
TRBV3-1	NA	TRBJ1-1	NA	TGTGCCAGCAGCATCCTACGGGGGACGATCACTGAAGCTTTCTTT	CASSILRGTITEAFF
TRBV10-3	NA	TRBJ2-3	TRBD2	TGTGCCATCAGTGATTTAGCGGGAGAGGATACGCAGTATTTT	CAISDLAGEDTQYF
TRBV7-2	NA	TRBJ2-7	NA	TGTGCCAGCAGCTTAGACAGATCAAGAACCTACGAGCAGTACTTC	CASSLDRSRTYEQYF
TRBV7-2	NA	TRBJ2-7	TRBD1	TGTGCCAGCAGCTTACAGGGGGAAGGCGAGCAGTACTTC	CASSLQGEGEQYF
TRBV7-3	few	TRBJ2-5	NA	TGTGCCAGCAGCTCGACTCCGGGGGCGGGAGAGACCCAGTACTTC	CASSSTPGAGETQYF
TRBV3-1	once	TRBJ2-1	NA	TGTGCCAGCAGCCCACAGGGCAGCAATGAGCAGTTCTTC	CASSPQGSNEQFF
TRBV5-5	few	TRBJ1-1	NA	TGTGCCAGCAGCGACGGACGGATGAACACTGAAGCTTTCTTT	CASSDGRMNTEAFF
TRBV7-2	many	TRBJ2-3	NA	TGTGCCAGCAGCTTTCGAGCCTTCTCTGGCACAGATACGCAGTATTTT	CASSFRAFSGTDTQYF
TRBV2	few	TRBJ1-6	TRBD1	TGTGCCAGCAGCAGTGACAGGGACCCCTCACCCCTCCACTTT	CASSSDRDPSPLHF
TRBV4-1	NA	TRBJ2-3	TRBD2	TGCGCCAGCAGCCAAGCCGAGCGCGGGGGGTCAGATACGCAGTATTTT	CASSQAERGGSDTQYF
TRBV19	few	TRBJ2-5	TRBD2	TGTGCCAGTAGTATTCTGCGGGGGGGCCGGGAGACCCAGTACTTC	CASSILRGGRETQYF
TRBV27	few	TRBJ2-5	NA	NA	CASSFGNGFQETQYF